This record looks at one TCR beta chain sequence and its context. The V gene end was trimmed by 2 bases and the J gene end by 5 bases; junction bases not matched to a gene: 6. Looked up from germline, CDR1 is MDHEN and CDR2 is SYDVKM. This CDR3 is built from 15 residues. Per the original methods: From reference gene primer amplification, estimates of nucleated cell counts were derived. Sequencing was performed with immunoSEQ multiplex PCR; in TCRdb, only in-frame clones are kept and a portion is missing. V, J and clone size are taken as reported in that table, and D and trimming were inferred from the DNA itself. The table has a few hundred thousand clones, more than 65% seen once. This sample is drawn from a study of blood T cell repertoires in COVID-19. For the study at large: From the United States, Italy and Spain came samples of acute and convalescent COVID-19. Sources were T cells, B-cell-depleted T cells, or PBMCs; the material itself was cDNA or gDNA.

The receptor's source is a young woman with acute or convalescent COVID-19. This chain links TRBV28 with TRBJ2-5; 9 nucleotides match TRBD2. The sequenced material came from peripheral blood. The chain's CDR3 is CASSLRASGTETQYF. The DNA for the CDR3 is TGTGCCAGCAGTTTAAGGGCTAGCGGGACGGAGACCCAGTACTTC.